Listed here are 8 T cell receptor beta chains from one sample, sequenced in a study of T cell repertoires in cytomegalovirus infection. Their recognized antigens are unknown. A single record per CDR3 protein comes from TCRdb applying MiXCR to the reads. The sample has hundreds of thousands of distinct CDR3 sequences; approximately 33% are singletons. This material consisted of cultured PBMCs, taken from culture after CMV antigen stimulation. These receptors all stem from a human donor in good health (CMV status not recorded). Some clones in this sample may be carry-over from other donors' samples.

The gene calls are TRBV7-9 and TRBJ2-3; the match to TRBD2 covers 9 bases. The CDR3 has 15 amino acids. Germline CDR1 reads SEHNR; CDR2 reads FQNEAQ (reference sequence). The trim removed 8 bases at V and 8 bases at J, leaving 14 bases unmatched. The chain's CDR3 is CASELAGLGAATQYF. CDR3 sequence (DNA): TGTGCCAGCGAACTAGCGGGTTTAGGGGCAGCTACGCAGTATTTT.

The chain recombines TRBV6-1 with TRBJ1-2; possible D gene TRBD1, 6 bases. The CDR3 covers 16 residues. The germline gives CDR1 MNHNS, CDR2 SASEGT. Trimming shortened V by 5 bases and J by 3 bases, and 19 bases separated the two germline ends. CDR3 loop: CASSLNELQGDYGYTF. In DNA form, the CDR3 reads TGTGCCAGCAGTCTAAACGAGTTACAGGGAGACTATGGCTACACCTTC.

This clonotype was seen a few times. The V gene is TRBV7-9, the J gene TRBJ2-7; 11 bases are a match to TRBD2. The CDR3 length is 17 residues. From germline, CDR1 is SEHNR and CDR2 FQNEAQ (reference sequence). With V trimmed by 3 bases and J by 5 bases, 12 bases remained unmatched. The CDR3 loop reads CASSFHQLAGVNHEQYF. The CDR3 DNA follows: TGTGCCAGCAGCTTCCACCAACTAGCGGGAGTTAACCACGAGCAGTACTTC.

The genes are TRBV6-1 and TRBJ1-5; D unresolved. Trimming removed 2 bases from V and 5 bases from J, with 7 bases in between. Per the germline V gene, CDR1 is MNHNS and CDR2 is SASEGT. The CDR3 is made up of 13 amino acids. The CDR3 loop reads CASSELSDQPQHF. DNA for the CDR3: TGTGCCAGCAGTGAATTGAGTGATCAGCCCCAGCATTTT.

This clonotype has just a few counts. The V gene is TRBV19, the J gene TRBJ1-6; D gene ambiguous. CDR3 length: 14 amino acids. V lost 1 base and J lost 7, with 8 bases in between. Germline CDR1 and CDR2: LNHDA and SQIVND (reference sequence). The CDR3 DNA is TGTGCCAGTAGTATAGTGGAGAAGAATTCACCCCTCCACTTT. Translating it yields CASSIVEKNSPLHF.

CDR3 coding DNA: TGTGCCAGCAGCACCCAGCTCCGGACAGGCGGGAATGAAAAACTGTTTTTT. This sequence encodes CASSTQLRTGGNEKLFF. The chain carries TRBV12-3 or TRBV12-4 and TRBJ1-4, with TRBD1 matching over 7 bases. The CDR3 is 17 amino acids. V shed 6 bases, J shed 5 bases, and the junction held 15 bases outside the gene matches.

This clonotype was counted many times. The CDR3 DNA reads as TGTGCCAGCAGCCCGAGGGGGCCCGGGGAGCTGTTTTTT. Protein product: CASSPRGPGELFF. The chain combines TRBV7-2 with TRBJ2-2; 7 nucleotides agree with TRBD1. CDR3 length equals 13 residues. CDR1 and CDR2 (germline): SGHTA, FQGNSA. Trimming took 5 bases from V and 6 from J; bases not matched to a gene: 3.

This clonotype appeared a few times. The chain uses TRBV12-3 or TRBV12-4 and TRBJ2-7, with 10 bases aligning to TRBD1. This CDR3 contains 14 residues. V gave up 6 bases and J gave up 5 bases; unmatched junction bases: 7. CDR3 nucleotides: TGTGCCAGCAGGGGGGGGGACAGGGGCGACGAGCAGTACTTC. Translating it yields CASRGGDRGDEQYF.